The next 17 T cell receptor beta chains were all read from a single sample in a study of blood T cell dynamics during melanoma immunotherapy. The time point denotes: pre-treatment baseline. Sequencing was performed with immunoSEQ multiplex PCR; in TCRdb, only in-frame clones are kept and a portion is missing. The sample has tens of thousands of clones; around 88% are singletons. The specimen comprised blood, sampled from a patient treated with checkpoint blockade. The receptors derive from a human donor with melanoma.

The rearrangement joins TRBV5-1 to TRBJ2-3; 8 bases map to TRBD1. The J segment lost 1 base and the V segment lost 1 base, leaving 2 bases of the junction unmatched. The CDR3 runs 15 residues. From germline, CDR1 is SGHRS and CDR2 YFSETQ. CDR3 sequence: CASSLQGAGTDTQYF. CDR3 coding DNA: TGCGCCAGCAGCTTGCAGGGGGCCGGCACAGATACGCAGTATTTT. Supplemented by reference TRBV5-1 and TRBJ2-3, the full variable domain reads KAGVTQTPRYLIKTRGQQVTLSCSPISGHRSVSWYQQTPGQGLQFLFEYFSETQRNKGNFPGRFSGRQFSNSRSEMNVSTLELGDSALYLCASSLQGAGTDTQYFGPGTRLTVL.

CDR3 sequence: CASSYSGLPSYNEQFF. Written as DNA, the CDR3 is TGTGCCAGCAGTTACTCCGGGCTCCCCTCCTACAATGAGCAGTTCTTC. The chain has TRBV6-6 and TRBJ2-1; D is unresolved. Germline CDR1 reads MNHNY; CDR2 reads SVGAGI (reference sequence). CDR3 length: 16 amino acids. V lost 0 bases and J 0 bases, leaving 9 bases between the germline ends.

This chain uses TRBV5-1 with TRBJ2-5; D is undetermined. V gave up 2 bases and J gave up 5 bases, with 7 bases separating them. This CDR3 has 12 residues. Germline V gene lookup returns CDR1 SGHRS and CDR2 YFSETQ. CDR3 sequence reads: CASSFELETQYF. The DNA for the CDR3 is TGCGCCAGCAGCTTCGAGCTGGAGACCCAGTACTTC.

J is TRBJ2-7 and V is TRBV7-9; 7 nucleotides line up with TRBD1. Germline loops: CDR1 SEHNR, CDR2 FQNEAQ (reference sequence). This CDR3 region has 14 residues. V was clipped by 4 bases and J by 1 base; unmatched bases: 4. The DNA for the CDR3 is TGTGCCAGCAGCTCCGGGACAGTTTCCTACGAGCAGTACTTC. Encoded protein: CASSSGTVSYEQYF.

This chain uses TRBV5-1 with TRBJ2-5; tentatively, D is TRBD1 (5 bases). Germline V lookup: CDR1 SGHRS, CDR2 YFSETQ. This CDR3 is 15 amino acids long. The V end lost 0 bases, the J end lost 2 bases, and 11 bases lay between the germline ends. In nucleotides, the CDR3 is TGCGCCAGCAGCTTGGTAACAGGCCAACAAGAGACCCAGTACTTC. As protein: CASSLVTGQQETQYF.

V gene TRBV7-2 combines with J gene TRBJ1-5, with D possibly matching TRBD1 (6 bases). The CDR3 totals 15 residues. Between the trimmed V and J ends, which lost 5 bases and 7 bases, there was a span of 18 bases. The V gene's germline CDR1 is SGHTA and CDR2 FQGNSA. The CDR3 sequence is CASSLYRGAEQPQHF. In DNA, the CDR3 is TGTGCCAGCAGCCTATATAGGGGGGCTGAACAGCCCCAGCATTTT.

Here the CDR3 reads CASSWGRQGLTEAFF. For the CDR3, the DNA is TGTGCCAGCAGTTGGGGAAGACAGGGACTAACTGAAGCTTTCTTT. The chain recombines TRBV27 with TRBJ1-1; 7 bases match TRBD1. Losses at the gene ends were 4 bases for V and 5 bases for J; bases not matched to a gene: 10. Germline V lookup: CDR1 MNHEY, CDR2 SMNVEV (reference sequence). This CDR3 has 15 residues.

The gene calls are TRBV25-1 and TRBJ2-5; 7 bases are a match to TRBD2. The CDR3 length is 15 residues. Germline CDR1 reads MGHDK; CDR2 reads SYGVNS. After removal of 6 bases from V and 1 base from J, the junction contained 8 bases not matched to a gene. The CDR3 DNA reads TGTGCCAGCAGCCTCTCACTAGCGAGCCAAGAGACCCAGTACTTC. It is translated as CASSLSLASQETQYF.

This chain's CDR3 is CASSSVYEQYF. The CDR3 nucleotides are TGTGCCAGCAGTTCGGTTTACGAGCAGTACTTC. The chain couples TRBV6-5 to TRBJ2-5; unclear D gene. The J call is doubtful: the DNA matches TRBJ2-7 better. Germline V lookup: CDR1 MNHEY, CDR2 SVGAGI. This CDR3 region has 11 residues.

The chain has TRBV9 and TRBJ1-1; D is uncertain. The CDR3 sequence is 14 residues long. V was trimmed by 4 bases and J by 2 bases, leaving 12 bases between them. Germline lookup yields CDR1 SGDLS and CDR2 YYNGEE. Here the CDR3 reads CASSFKQSNTEAFF. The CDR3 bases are TGTGCCAGCAGCTTCAAACAGAGTAACACTGAAGCTTTCTTT.

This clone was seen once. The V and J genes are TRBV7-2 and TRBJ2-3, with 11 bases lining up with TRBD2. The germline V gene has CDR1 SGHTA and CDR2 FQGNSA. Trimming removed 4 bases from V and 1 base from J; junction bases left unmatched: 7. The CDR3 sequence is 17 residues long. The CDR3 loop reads CASSSNRLAGRTDTQYF. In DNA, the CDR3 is TGTGCCAGCAGCTCCAATAGACTAGCGGGGCGCACAGATACGCAGTATTTT.

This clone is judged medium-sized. CDR3 residues: CASSTRDSNQPQHF. CDR3 DNA: TGTGCCAGCAGCACCCGGGACAGCAATCAGCCCCAGCATTTT. The genes are TRBV7-9 and TRBJ1-5; perhaps TRBD1 as D (5 bases). The CDR3 spans 14 residues. Trimming took off 5 bases at V and 1 base at J, with 9 bases between the two ends. The germline CDR1 and CDR2 sequences are SEHNR and FQNEAQ (reference sequence).

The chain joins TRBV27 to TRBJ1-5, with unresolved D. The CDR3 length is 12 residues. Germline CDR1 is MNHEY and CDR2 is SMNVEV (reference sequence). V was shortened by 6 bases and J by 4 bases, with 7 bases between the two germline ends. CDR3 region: CASSVPNQPQHF. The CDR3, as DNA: TGTGCCAGCAGCGTACCAAATCAGCCCCAGCATTTT.

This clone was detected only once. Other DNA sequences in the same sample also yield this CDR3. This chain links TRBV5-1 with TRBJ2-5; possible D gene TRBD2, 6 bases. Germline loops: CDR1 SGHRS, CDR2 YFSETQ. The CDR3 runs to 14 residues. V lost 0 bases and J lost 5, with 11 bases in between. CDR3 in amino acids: CASSLAREKETQYF. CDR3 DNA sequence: TGCGCCAGCAGCTTGGCCCGGGAGAAGGAGACCCAGTACTTC.

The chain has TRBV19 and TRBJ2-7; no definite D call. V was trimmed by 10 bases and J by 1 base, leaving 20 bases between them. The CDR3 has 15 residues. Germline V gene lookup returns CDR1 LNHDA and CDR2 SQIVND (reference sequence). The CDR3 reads CATRMRPGESYEQYF. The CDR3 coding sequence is TGTGCCACCCGAATGAGACCAGGCGAATCCTACGAGCAGTACTTC. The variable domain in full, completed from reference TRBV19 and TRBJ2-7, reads DGGITQSPKYLFRKEGQNVTLSCEQNLNHDAMYWYRQDPGQGLRLIYYSQIVNDFQKGDIAEGYSVSREKKESFPLTVTSAQKNPTAFYLCATRMRPGESYEQYFGPGTRLTVT.

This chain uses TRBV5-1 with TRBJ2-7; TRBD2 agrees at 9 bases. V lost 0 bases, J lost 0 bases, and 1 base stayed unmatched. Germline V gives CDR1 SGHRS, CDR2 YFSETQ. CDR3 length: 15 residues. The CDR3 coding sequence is TGCGCCAGCAGCTTGGGAGCGGGAGGCTCCTACGAGCAGTACTTC. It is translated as CASSLGAGGSYEQYF.

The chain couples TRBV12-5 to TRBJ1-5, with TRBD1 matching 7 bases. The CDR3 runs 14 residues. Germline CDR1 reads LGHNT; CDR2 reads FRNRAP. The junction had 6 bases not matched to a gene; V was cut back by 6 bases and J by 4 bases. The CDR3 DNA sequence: TGTGCTAGTGGCAGAGGGACAGCGAATCAGCCCCAGCATTTT. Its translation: CASGRGTANQPQHF.